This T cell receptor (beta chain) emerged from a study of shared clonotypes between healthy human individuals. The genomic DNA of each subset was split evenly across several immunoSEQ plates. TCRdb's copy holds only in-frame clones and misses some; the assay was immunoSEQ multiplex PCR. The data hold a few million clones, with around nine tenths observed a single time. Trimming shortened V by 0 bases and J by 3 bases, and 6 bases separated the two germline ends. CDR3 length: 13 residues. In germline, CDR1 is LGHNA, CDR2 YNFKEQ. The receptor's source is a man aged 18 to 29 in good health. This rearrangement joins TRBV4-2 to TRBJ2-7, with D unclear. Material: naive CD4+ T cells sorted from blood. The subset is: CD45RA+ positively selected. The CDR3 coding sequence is TGTGCCAGCAGCCAAGACGGTAACTACGAGCAGTACTTC. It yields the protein CASSQDGNYEQYF.